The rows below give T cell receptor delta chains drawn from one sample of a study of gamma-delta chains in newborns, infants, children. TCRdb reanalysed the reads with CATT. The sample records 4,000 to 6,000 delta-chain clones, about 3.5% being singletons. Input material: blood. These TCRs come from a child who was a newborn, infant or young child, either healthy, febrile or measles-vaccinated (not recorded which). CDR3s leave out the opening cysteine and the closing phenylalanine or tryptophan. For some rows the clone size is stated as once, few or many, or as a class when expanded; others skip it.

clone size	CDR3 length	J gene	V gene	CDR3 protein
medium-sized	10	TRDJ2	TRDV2	ACDSLTAQLF
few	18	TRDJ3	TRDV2	ACDTVLGDTLSWDTRQMF
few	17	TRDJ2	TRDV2	ACLPRGSTGGGKTAQLF
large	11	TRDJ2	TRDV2	ACDTWGTAQLF
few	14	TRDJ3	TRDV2	ACDTGSSWDTRQMF
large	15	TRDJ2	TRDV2	ACDTLGDGALTAQLF
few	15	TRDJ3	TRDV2	ACDTTGEPWDTRQMF
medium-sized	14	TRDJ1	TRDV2	ACDSLGDTYTDKLI
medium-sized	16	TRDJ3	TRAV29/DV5	AANDRIQNSWDTRQMF
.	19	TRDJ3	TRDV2	ACDTVLGDTQSSWDTRQMF
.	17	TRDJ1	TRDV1	ALGETCTGGPSYTDKLI
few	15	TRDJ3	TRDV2	ACDAIRVHLDTRQMF
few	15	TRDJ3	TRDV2	ACDVLGSSWDTRQMF
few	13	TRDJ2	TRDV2	ACVSLRTLTAQLF
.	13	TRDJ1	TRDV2	ACDVLEDKRGKLI
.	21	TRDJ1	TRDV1	ALGEPIPLLGDTFPLYTDKLI
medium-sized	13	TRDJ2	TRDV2	ACDRLGDSEAQLF
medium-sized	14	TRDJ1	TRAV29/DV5	AASPTGDPYTDKLI
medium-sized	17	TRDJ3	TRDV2	ACDTLLGESSWDTRQMF
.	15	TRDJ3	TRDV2	ACDTVGGSWDTRQMF
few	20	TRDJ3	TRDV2	ACDTVLGDSSQISWDTRQMF
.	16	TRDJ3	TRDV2	ACDSAGDSSWDTRQMF
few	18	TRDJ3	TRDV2	ACDPVLGDTSSWDTRRMF
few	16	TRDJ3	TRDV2	ACDSGDHWSWDTRQMF
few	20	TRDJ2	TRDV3	AFAPPSLYWGALTTLTAQLF
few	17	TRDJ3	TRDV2	ACDTASGGYSWDTRQMF
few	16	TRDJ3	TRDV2	ACDTVLGDSWDTRQMF
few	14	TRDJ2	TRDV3	AFPRYGGYRTAQLF
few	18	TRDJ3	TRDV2	ACDILGDTRSSWDTRQMF
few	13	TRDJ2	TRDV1	ALGKGGYASAQLF
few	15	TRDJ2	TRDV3	AFSPSVLGDTRAQLF
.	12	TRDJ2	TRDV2	ARDILRDTAQLF
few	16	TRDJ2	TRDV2	ACDTVLGDPALTAQLF
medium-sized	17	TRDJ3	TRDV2	ACDTVLGDHSWDTRQMF
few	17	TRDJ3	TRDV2	ACDTTGGYGSWDTRQMF
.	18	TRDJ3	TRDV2	ACDTIMGDTRDWDTRQMF
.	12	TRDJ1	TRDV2	ACDTVLGDDKLI
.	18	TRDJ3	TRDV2	ACDTVLGAISSWDTRQMF
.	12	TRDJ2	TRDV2	ACDTWGETAQLF
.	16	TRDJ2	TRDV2	ACDEVGDGRTLTAQLF
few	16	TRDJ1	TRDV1	ALGVAVDWGIPGDKLI
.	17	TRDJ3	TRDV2	ACDRVLGDRSWDTRQMF
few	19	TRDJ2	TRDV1	ALGELVGPWGIPPLTAQLF
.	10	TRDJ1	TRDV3	ALLGDTDKLI
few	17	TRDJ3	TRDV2	ACDTAGGFSSWDTRQMF
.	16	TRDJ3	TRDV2	ACDSWGIRAWDTRQMF
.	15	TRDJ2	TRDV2	ACDKVLGDMSTAQLF
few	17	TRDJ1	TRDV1	ALGNAFLRNLGDTDKLI
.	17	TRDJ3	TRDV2	ACDTVLWGSSWDTRQMF
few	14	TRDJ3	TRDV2	ACDTLGDTVSRQMF